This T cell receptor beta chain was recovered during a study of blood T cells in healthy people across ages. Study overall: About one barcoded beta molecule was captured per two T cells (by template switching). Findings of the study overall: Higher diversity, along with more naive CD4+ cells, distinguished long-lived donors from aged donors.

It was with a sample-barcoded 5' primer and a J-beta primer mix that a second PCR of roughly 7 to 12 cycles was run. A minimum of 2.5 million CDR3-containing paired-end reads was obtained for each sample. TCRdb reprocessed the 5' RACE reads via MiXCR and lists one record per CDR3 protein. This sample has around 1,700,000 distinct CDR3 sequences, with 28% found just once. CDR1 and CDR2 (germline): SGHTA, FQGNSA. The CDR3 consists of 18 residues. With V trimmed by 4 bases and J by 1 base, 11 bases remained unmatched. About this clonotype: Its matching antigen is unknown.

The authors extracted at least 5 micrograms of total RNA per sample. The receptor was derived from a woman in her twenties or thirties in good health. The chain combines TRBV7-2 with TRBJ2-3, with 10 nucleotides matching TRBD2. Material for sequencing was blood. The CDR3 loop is CASSSPGLASQGTDTQYF. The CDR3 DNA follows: TGTGCCAGCAGCTCTCCGGGACTAGCGTCCCAGGGCACAGATACGCAGTATTTT. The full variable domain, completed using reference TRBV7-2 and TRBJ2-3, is GAGVSQSPSNKVTEKGKDVELRCDPISGHTALYWYRQSLGQGLEFLIYFQGNSAPDKSGLPSDRFSAERTGGSVSTLTIQRTQQEDSAVYLCASSSPGLASQGTDTQYFGPGTRLTVL.